This T cell receptor beta chain was captured by sequencing in a study of shared clonotypes between healthy human individuals. The overall study: Every donor yielded three CD4 naive, three CD4 memory, two CD8 naive and one CD8 memory plate.

CDR1 and CDR2 (germline): MNHNY, SVGAGI (reference sequence). Trimming took 6 bases from V and 7 from J; bases not matched to a gene: 9. The CDR3 is 15 residues long. Clones were sequenced by immunoSEQ multiplex PCR, and TCRdb holds only the in-frame ones, with some missing. The sample lists 2 million to 2.5 million clones; around 93% were seen once. Specimen: naive CD4+ T cells from PBMCs. As for subset: CD45RA+ positively selected. The chain links TRBV6-6 to TRBJ2-1; 10 bases fit TRBD2. The source is a man between 18 and 29 years old in good health. Some clones in this sample may be carry-over from other donors' samples. The CDR3 nucleotides are TGTGCCAGCAGAACTAGCGGGACGGGGGGGAATGAGCAGTTCTTC. Residues: CASRTSGTGGNEQFF.